These 10 T cell receptor beta chains were all obtained from the same sample, sequenced in a study of T cell changes during pregnancy in multiple sclerosis. Assay: immunoSEQ multiplex PCR; the TCRdb copy retains only in-frame clones and omits some. Of some 43,000 clones listed, roughly 88% are singletons. The starting material was peripheral blood, obtained in the first trimester of pregnancy. The receptor set was obtained from a female donor in good health, enrolled as a control in a pregnancy study.

The V call is TRBV9, the J call TRBJ2-7; a possible D gene is TRBD2 (6 bases). This CDR3 is 14 amino acids long. Looked up from germline, CDR1 is SGDLS and CDR2 is YYNGEE. V dropped 3 bases and J dropped 0 bases, with 10 bases sitting between them. CDR3 loop: CASSGPGLSYEQYF. CDR3 bases: TGTGCCAGCAGCGGACCGGGACTCTCCTACGAGCAGTACTTC.

The rearrangement uses TRBV30 and TRBJ1-4; TRBD1 agrees at 7 bases. The CDR3 spans 12 residues. Trimming cost V 4 bases and J 8 bases; bases outside gene matches: 4. Per germline, CDR1 GTSNPN and CDR2 SVGIG (reference sequence). The CDR3 protein is CAWNRGKEKLFF. The CDR3 coding sequence is TGTGCCTGGAACAGGGGCAAGGAAAAACTGTTTTTT.

V gene TRBV14 combines with J gene TRBJ2-7, with unresolved D. The germline V and J ends were trimmed by 1 base and 3 bases, with 13 bases remaining between them. Germline CDR1 reads SGHDN; CDR2 reads FVKESK. CDR3 length equals 15 residues. CDR3 residues: CASSQVGLPDYEQYF. CDR3 DNA: TGTGCCAGCAGCCAAGTCGGGTTACCCGACTACGAGCAGTACTTC.

The V and J genes are TRBV9 and TRBJ2-7; 12 nucleotides agree with TRBD2. Germline V CDR1 and CDR2: SGDLS, YYNGEE. The CDR3 loop spans 14 amino acids. Trimming at V came to 3 bases and at J to 6 bases, leaving 4 bases not matched to a gene. The CDR3 nucleotides read TGTGCCAGCAGCGGGGGACTAGCGGGTCGCGAGCAGTACTTC. Translated, it gives CASSGGLAGREQYF. Complete variable domain (other parts from reference TRBV9 and TRBJ2-7): DSGVTQTPKHLITATGQRVTLRCSPRSGDLSVYWYQQSLDQGLQFLIQYYNGEERAKGNILERFSAQQFPDLHSELNLSSLELGDSALYFCASSGGLAGREQYFGPGTRLTVT.

V gene TRBV2 combines with J gene TRBJ2-1; TRBD1 aligns across 7 bases. CDR1 is SNHLY and CDR2 is FYNNEI in the germline V gene. After removal of 6 bases from V and 7 bases from J, the junction contained 6 bases not matched to a gene. The CDR3 extends over 13 amino acids. In nucleotides, the CDR3 is TGTGCCAGCAGCGCCGGGACAGCTAATGAGCAGTTCTTC. Its protein is CASSAGTANEQFF.

The CDR3 reads CASSLELTDLFGNTIYF. The CDR3 DNA is TGTGCCAGCAGCTTAGAGCTCACAGACCTCTTTGGAAACACCATATATTTT. This chain uses TRBV7-2 with TRBJ1-3, with D unresolved. This CDR3 has 17 residues. CDR1 is SGHTA and CDR2 is FQGNSA in the germline V gene. V was shortened by 1 base and J by 3 bases, with 16 bases between the two germline ends.

V is TRBV7-6 and J is TRBJ1-2; TRBD1 aligns across 7 bases. Germline V lookup: CDR1 SGHVS, CDR2 FNYEAQ. Unmatched junction bases numbered 10, after V lost 5 bases and J lost 4 bases. This CDR3 region has 15 residues. CDR3 nucleotides: TGTGCCAGCAGCGAGGGGGCGGGACGGTCCTATGGCTACACCTTC. Translating gives CASSEGAGRSYGYTF.

V is TRBV28 and J is TRBJ1-5; 8 bases map to TRBD1. Germline lookup yields CDR1 MDHEN and CDR2 SYDVKM. Trimming cost V 5 bases and J 7 bases; bases outside gene matches: 10. The CDR3 covers 15 residues. The chain's CDR3 is CASSPRTGFGQPQHF. As DNA, the CDR3 is TGTGCCAGCAGTCCCCGGACAGGGTTCGGCCAGCCCCAGCATTTT.

The chain joins TRBV29-1 to TRBJ2-7; weak D call: TRBD2 (6 bases). The CDR3 length is 13 residues. Trimming cost V 5 bases and J 2 bases, with 13 bases left between them. CDR1 SQVTM and CDR2 ANQGSEA come from the germline V gene. CDR3 DNA sequence: TGCAGCGTTCATAACGGGGGTACCTACGAGCAGTACTTC. It translates to CSVHNGGTYEQYF.

This clone was detected once. The chain links TRBV19 to TRBJ2-5; TRBD1 matches 10 bases. The CDR3 runs 14 residues. Germline-derived CDR1 and CDR2 are LNHDA and SQIVND (reference sequence). The ends lost 6 bases at V and 5 bases at J; junction bases unmatched: 6. CDR3 protein: CASRTTGGAETQYF. The CDR3 DNA follows: TGTGCCAGTAGAACGACAGGGGGCGCTGAGACCCAGTACTTC.